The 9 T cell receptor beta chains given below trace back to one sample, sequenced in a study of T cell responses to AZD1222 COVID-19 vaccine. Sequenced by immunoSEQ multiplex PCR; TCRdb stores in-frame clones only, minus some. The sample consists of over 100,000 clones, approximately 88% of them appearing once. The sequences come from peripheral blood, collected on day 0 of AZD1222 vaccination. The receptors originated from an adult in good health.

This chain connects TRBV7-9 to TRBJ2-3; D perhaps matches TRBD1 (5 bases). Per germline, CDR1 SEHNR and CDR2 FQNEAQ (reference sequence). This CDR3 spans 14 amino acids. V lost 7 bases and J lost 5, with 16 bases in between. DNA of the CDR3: TGTGCCAGCAACTCCGGCGGTAGGGGAGATACGCAGTATTTT. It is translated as CASNSGGRGDTQYF.

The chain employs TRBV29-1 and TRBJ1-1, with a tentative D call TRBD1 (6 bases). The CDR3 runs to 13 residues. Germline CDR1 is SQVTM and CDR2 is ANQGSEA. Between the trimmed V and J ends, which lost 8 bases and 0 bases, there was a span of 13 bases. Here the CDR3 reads CSIQGRMNTEAFF. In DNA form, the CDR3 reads TGCAGCATACAGGGACGGATGAACACTGAAGCTTTCTTT. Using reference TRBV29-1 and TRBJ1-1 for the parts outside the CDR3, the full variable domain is SAVISQKPSRDICQRGTSLTIQCQVDSQVTMMFWYRQQPGQSLTLIATANQGSEATYESGFVIDKFPISRPNLTFSTLTVSNMSPEDSSIYLCSIQGRMNTEAFFGQGTRLTVV.

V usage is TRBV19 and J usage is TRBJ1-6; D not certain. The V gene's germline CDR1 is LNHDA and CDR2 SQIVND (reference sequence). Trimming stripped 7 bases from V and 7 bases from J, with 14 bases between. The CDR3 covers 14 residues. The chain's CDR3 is CASKGLTPNSPLHF. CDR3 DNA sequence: TGTGCCAGTAAAGGGTTGACCCCGAATTCACCCCTCCACTTT.

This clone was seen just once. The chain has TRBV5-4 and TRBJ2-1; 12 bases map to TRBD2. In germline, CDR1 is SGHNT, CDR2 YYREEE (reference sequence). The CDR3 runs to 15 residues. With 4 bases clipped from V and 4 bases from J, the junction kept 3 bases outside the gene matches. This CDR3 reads CASSQTSGGYNEQFF. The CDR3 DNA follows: TGTGCCAGCAGCCAGACTAGCGGGGGATACAATGAGCAGTTCTTC.

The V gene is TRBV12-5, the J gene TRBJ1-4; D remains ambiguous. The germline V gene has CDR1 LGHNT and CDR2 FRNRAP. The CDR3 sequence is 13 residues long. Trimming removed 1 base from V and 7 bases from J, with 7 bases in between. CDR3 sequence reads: CASGLGTVEKLFF. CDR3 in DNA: TGTGCTAGTGGTTTGGGGACGGTTGAAAAACTGTTTTTT.

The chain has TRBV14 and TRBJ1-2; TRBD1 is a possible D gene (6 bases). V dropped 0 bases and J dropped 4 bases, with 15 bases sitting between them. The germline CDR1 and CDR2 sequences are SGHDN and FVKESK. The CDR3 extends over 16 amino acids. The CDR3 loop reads CASSQDPWGRSYGYTF. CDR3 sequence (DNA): TGTGCCAGCAGCCAAGATCCTTGGGGGCGCAGCTATGGCTACACCTTC.

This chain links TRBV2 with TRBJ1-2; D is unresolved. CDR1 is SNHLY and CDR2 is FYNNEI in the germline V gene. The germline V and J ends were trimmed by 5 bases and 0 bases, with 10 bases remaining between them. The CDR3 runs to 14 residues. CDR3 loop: CASSHRSANYGYTF. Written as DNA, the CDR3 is TGTGCCAGCAGTCACAGAAGCGCTAACTATGGCTACACCTTC. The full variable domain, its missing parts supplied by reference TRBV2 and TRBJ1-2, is EPEVTQTPSHQVTQMGQEVILRCVPISNHLYFYWYRQILGQKVEFLVSFYNNEISEKSEIFDDQFSVERPDGSNFTLKIRSTKLEDSAMYFCASSHRSANYGYTFGSGTRLTVV.

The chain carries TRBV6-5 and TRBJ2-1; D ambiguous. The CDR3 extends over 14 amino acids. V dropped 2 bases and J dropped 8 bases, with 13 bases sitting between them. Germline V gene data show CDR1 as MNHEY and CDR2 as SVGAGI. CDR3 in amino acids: CASSYGRVHDEQFF. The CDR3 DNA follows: TGTGCCAGCAGTTACGGGCGAGTGCACGATGAGCAGTTCTTC.

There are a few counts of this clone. CDR3 amino acids: CSVVRGAGDEQYF. The DNA for the CDR3 is TGCAGCGTTGTTAGGGGGGCAGGCGACGAGCAGTACTTC. This chain links TRBV29-1 with TRBJ2-7; tentatively, D is TRBD1 or TRBD2 (6 bases each). The CDR3 has 13 amino acids. V lost 4 bases and J 5 bases, leaving 15 bases between the germline ends. Per the germline V gene, CDR1 is SQVTM and CDR2 is ANQGSEA.